These 5 T cell receptor beta chains came from one sample sequenced in a study of T cells in Graves' hyperthyroidism and ophthalmopathy. TCR beta CDR3 sequences were amplified from RNA transcripts. The study used the HTBI primer set for a first-round RT-PCR of the TCR CDR3. TCRdb fed the multiplex PCR reads into MiXCR, producing one record per CDR3 protein. The top ten clones hold approximately 8.4% of a sample with about 610,000 distinct CDR3 sequences, about half of them seen once. Material: peripheral blood or thyroid tissue (not recorded which). Source of these receptors: a woman under 30 with Graves' hyperthyroidism.

At least ten counts were recorded for this clonotype. V and J are TRBV2 and TRBJ1-2; 7 nucleotides line up with TRBD1. With V trimmed by 6 bases and J by 2 bases, 6 bases remained unmatched. Germline V CDR1 and CDR2: SNHLY, FYNNEI. The CDR3 runs to 14 residues. CDR3 sequence (DNA): TGTGCCAGCAGACGCCGGGACAGCAACTATGGCTACACCTTC. It codes for CASRRRDSNYGYTF.

V usage is TRBV29-1 and J usage is TRBJ2-7; TRBD1 matches at 10 bases. Germline CDR1 and CDR2: SQVTM and ANQGSEA. V lost 4 bases to trimming and J lost 1 base; unmatched junction nucleotides: 4. This CDR3 is built from 14 residues. The CDR3 region has the DNA TGCAGCGTTGCTTGGGACAGGGGTTCCTACGAGCAGTACTTC. As protein: CSVAWDRGSYEQYF.

The chain recombines TRBV7-9 with TRBJ2-5, with D possibly matching TRBD2 (5 bases). The V gene's germline CDR1 is SEHNR and CDR2 FQNEAQ (reference sequence). The CDR3 has 14 amino acids. The V end lost 2 bases, the J end lost 0 bases, and 7 bases lay between the germline ends. For the CDR3, the DNA is TGTGCCAGCAGCTTAATCGGGGACCAAGAGACCCAGTACTTC. Protein: CASSLIGDQETQYF.

This clonotype was observed a few times. J is TRBJ2-2 and V is TRBV24-1, with 7 bases fitting TRBD1. The V gene end was trimmed by 3 bases and the J gene end by 1 base; junction bases not matched to a gene: 4. The germline CDR1 and CDR2 sequences are KGHDR and SFDVKD. CDR3 length: 16 amino acids. CDR3 sequence: CATSDPGQLNTGELFF. The CDR3 region has the DNA TGTGCCACCAGTGATCCGGGACAGCTGAACACCGGGGAGCTGTTTTTT.

This clonotype was seen only a few times. V and J are TRBV19 and TRBJ2-7; TRBD2 matches at 7 bases. The CDR3 sequence is 14 residues long. The ends lost 1 base at V and 4 bases at J; junction bases unmatched: 4. Germline V gene lookup returns CDR1 LNHDA and CDR2 SQIVND (reference sequence). The CDR3 reads CASSIAGLVYEQYF. The CDR3 DNA reads as TGTGCCAGTAGTATAGCCGGACTAGTTTACGAGCAGTACTTC. The variable domain in full, completed from reference TRBV19 and TRBJ2-7, reads DGGITQSPKYLFRKEGQNVTLSCEQNLNHDAMYWYRQDPGQGLRLIYYSQIVNDFQKGDIAEGYSVSREKKESFPLTVTSAQKNPTAFYLCASSIAGLVYEQYFGPGTRLTVT.